Sequencing of this T cell receptor (beta chain) was carried out in a study of shared clonotypes between healthy human individuals (dated by TCRdb to 2020 to 2022). For the study in its entirety: A few men and a couple of women, aged 18 to 49 years, made up the cohort. Leukapheresis yielded between about 0.85 and 9.5 billion PBMCs per donor. To estimate repertoire size and how much clonotypes are shared between individuals, the study performed deep sequencing of blood TCR repertoires from a handful of healthy adults. To increase sequencing depth and limit assay-specific biases, TCR repertoire library preparation and sequencing were carried out by different laboratories using diverse techniques. For each donor, three plates each were used for CD4 naive and CD4 memory, two plates were used for CD8 naive, and one plate was used for CD8 memory. Broad study findings and their caveats: Only blood was sampled, and tissue TCR repertoires likely differ from those in blood. Clonotypes shared by all four sorted-subset donors showed higher generation probabilities than non-shared clonotypes. Because the study included only a small number of donors, the genetic and exposure-history diversity represented was limited. Pairwise subsampling led to the expectation that sequencing depth would affect the degree of clonotype sharing among donors. Naive subsets generally had larger estimated clonotype richness than memory subsets. Even with the large sequencing depth, rarefaction of the sorted-subset datasets indicated that sequencing was incomplete. About 5% of naive CD4, 3% to 4% of naive CD8, about 2.1% of memory CD4, and more than 0.35% of memory CD8 clonotypes were shared across a few donors.

On this clone: It lacks a known antigen. Nothing much larger sits one base from this clone, and base qualities are not available.

The CDR3 goes from the cysteine to the phenylalanine over 12 residues. The read is trimmed to its CDR3 DNA, 36 bases read in frame from base 1. The CDR1 and CDR2 encoded by the germline V gene are SNHLY and FYNNEI. V is clipped by 6 bases and J by 8 bases, and the sequence between their germline boundaries is 13 bases long. TCR CDR3 regions were amplified from genomic DNA by multiplex PCR using the deep immunoSEQ assay. Extracted genomic DNA from each cell subset was spread evenly across all wells of several immunoSEQ 96-well plates, with each plate serving as a replicate. For sorted subsets, each replicate PCR was loaded with 200 ng genomic DNA, equivalent to 30,000 or so T cell genomes. Purified libraries were quantified with a Qubit 3.0 fluorometer, sized on a Bioanalyzer 2100, and re-quantified with the KAPA Library Quantification kit. Every immunoSEQ 96-well plate was sequenced on a dedicated single-read 150-cycle Illumina NextSeq 550 flow cell. The study's processing was this. The immunoSEQ output contained only junctional sequences without quality scores, so filtering could not match that applied to full-length reads. To assign V/J genes and CDR3, sequences were annotated using PyIR, a Python wrapper for IgBLAST v1.9, with IMGT germline references. Reads with weak V/J assignments (E-value above 1e-6), missing CDR3, stop codons, out-of-frame junctions, or ambiguous translated residues were removed. V3J clonotypes were defined as sequences sharing the same inferred V gene, J gene, and CDR3 amino acid sequence. The percentage overlap between two repertoires was calculated by dividing the number of shared unique clonotypes by the size of the smaller repertoire. Richness of each repertoire was evaluated using RTK rarefaction, the Chao1 estimator, and Recon v2.1 estimates of unobserved clonotypes. Generation probabilities were computed with OLGA for all TCRbeta clonotypes obtained by the gDNA method from several donors. TCRdb's version of the immuneACCESS table is confined to in-frame rearrangements and falls short of the full clone set. An unresolved V gene accounts for under half of the shortfall where checked; the remainder is of unknown origin. D and trimming come from the DNA, and the V and J calls and clone size come from that table. The sample table contains some 580,000 clones; only one count was recorded for roughly 97% of them. Of the sample, about 0.057% falls within the top ten clones.

Healthy HIV-negative adults with no recently reported acute infections or vaccinations were included as donors. Every donor was a Caucasian adult living in Nashville, Tennessee, USA. CD4+ T cells were enriched by magnetic negative selection, after which naive cells were positively selected on CD45RA and the negative fraction was taken as the memory subset. Blood was obtained by leukapheresis, after which PBMCs were separated by Ficoll-Histopaque density gradient centrifugation and cryopreserved in liquid nitrogen vapor phase. Analytical flow cytometry was used to check the purity and quantity of each magnetically sorted T cell population. Each sorted fraction had its genomic DNA isolated and then quantified by UV absorbance on a Nanodrop 2000c.

The receptor chain draws on TRBV2 and TRBJ1-2; there is no confident call for the D gene. Material for sequencing was naive CD4+ T cells sorted from blood. What this sample's cell subset or site label stands for: CD45RA+ positively selected. The TCR originated in a woman younger than 45 in good health. The CDR3 region has the sequence CASRSPRTGYTF. The DNA sequence is TGTGCCAGCAGGAGCCCCCGCACGGGCTACACCTTC.